Presented here are 11 T cell receptor beta chains from one specimen sequenced in a study of blood T cells in healthy people across ages. It was with a sample-barcoded 5' primer and a J-beta primer mix that a second PCR of about 6 to 12 cycles was run. MiXCR was run by TCRdb on the 5' RACE reads, yielding one entry per CDR3 protein. Of about 1.5 million distinct CDR3 sequences detected, 35% to 45% appear once; the ten largest clones hold just over 4%. Sequencing input: blood. The receptors here all came from a woman in her late teens or twenties in good health.

This clonotype was counted at least ten times. This sequence joins TRBV7-2 and TRBJ1-5; no clear D gene. V lost 3 bases and J 2 bases, leaving 5 bases between the germline ends. CDR3 length equals 13 residues. Per the germline V gene, CDR1 is SGHTA and CDR2 is FQGNSA. CDR3 sequence (DNA): TGTGCCAGCAGCTTTTGGGGCAATCAGCCCCAGCATTTT. Protein: CASSFWGNQPQHF.

The chain carries TRBV27 and TRBJ2-1; weak D call: TRBD2 (5 bases). This CDR3 contains 16 residues. V was shortened by 2 bases and J by 3 bases, with 14 bases between the two germline ends. Looked up from germline, CDR1 is MNHEY and CDR2 is SMNVEV (reference sequence). Here the CDR3 DNA reads TGTGCCAGCAGTTTACGGGGTGGTGTGGTCTACAATGAGCAGTTCTTC. This encodes CASSLRGGVVYNEQFF.

This chain links TRBV6-4 with TRBJ1-2; TRBD1 is a possible D gene (6 bases). Germline CDR1 MRHNA, CDR2 SNTAGT. V gave up 5 bases and J gave up 7 bases, with 17 bases separating them. CDR3 length equals 14 residues. Here the CDR3 reads CASSTTGHLGGYTF. CDR3 in DNA: TGTGCCAGCAGTACTACAGGGCACTTGGGTGGCTACACCTTC.

This clonotype was counted ten times or more. The chain has TRBV5-1 and TRBJ1-2, with 9 bases lining up with TRBD1. Looked up from germline, CDR1 is SGHRS and CDR2 is YFSETQ. Trimming at V came to 4 bases and at J to 8 bases, leaving 6 bases not matched to a gene. This CDR3 has 13 residues. This CDR3 reads CASSTGQGGGYTF. CDR3 DNA: TGCGCCAGCAGCACGGGACAGGGAGGCGGCTACACCTTC.

The V and J genes are TRBV20-1 and TRBJ1-5; D gene uncertain. Germline V gives CDR1 DFQATT, CDR2 SNEGSKA (reference sequence). The CDR3 is 16 residues long. Trimming removed 0 bases from V and 5 bases from J, with 17 bases in between. The CDR3 DNA is TGCAGTGCTAGAGAACGTAGGCAGCTTCTTTATCAGCCCCAGCATTTT. As protein: CSARERRQLLYQPQHF.

This clonotype was detected only a few times. V gene TRBV4-3 combines with J gene TRBJ1-2; perhaps TRBD1 as D (5 bases). The V gene's germline CDR1 is LGHNA and CDR2 YSLEER. V lost 5 bases to trimming and J lost 8 bases, with 21 bases between them. The CDR3 length is 15 residues. The CDR3 region has the DNA TGCGCCAGCAGCGATAGATACGGGGGGTGGGAAGGCTACACCTTC. Translating gives CASSDRYGGWEGYTF.

This clonotype was counted once. V is TRBV25-1 and J is TRBJ2-5, with a weak D call TRBD2 (5 bases). This CDR3 comprises 13 residues. V shed 4 bases and J shed 0 bases, with 6 bases lying between them. The V gene's germline CDR1 is MGHDK and CDR2 SYGVNS. The CDR3 DNA follows: TGTGCCAGCAGTGGGCGGGACCAAGAGACCCAGTACTTC. This codes for CASSGRDQETQYF.

This clonotype showed up just once. V and J are TRBV7-2 and TRBJ2-1; D ambiguous. The DNA end lines up better with TRBJ2-7; the J call may be wrong. The CDR3 runs to 14 residues. CDR1 is SGHTA, CDR2 FQGNSA, per germline. CDR3 DNA sequence: TGTGCCAGCAGCTTCGACCCCTCCTACAATGAGCAGTACTTC. Encoded protein: CASSFDPSYNEQYF.

The chain joins TRBV5-1 to TRBJ2-1; weak D call: TRBD1 (5 bases). The CDR3 consists of 13 residues. The germline CDR1 and CDR2 sequences are SGHRS and YFSETQ. With 4 bases removed from V and 2 bases from J, the gap between germline ends came to 7 bases. The CDR3 region is CASSTTAYNEQFF. CDR3 DNA: TGCGCCAGCAGCACGACAGCCTACAATGAGCAGTTCTTC.

This clonotype turned up a few times. V and J are TRBV5-6 and TRBJ1-6; 10 positions agree with TRBD1. The CDR3 loop spans 14 amino acids. The germline V gene encodes CDR1 SGHDT and CDR2 YYEEEE. Germline trimming cut 3 bases from V and 10 bases from J; bases unmatched to any gene: 4. CDR3 protein: CASSSGTGASPLHF. The CDR3 bases are TGTGCCAGCAGCTCCGGGACAGGGGCCTCACCCCTCCACTTT. The entire variable domain, with the rest obtained from reference TRBV5-6 and TRBJ1-6, is as follows: DAGVTQSPTHLIKTRGQQVTLRCSPKSGHDTVSWYQQALGQGPQFIFQYYEEEERQRGNFPDRFSGHQFPNYSSELNVNALLLGDSALYLCASSSGTGASPLHFGNGTRLTVT.

V and J are TRBV6-2 or TRBV6-3 and TRBJ2-1; D gene uncertain. Germline V gene data show CDR1 as MNHEY and CDR2 as SVGEGT. Deletions cut 3 bases from V and 6 bases from J, with 9 bases between. The CDR3 spans 13 residues. The CDR3 protein is CASSYFVANEQFF. For the CDR3, the DNA is TGTGCCAGCAGTTATTTCGTGGCCAATGAGCAGTTCTTC.